This T cell receptor beta chain appears in the sequencing data of a study of blood T cell repertoires in COVID-19. Background on the study: Acute and convalescent COVID-19 specimens originated in the United States, Italy and Spain.

The protocol was immunoSEQ multiplex PCR, while the TCRdb copy is restricted to in-frame clones and leaves out a portion. Of over 150,000 clones listed, about 90% are singletons. V shed 4 bases and J 1 base; nucleotides not matched to a gene: 10. Germline values: CDR1 LGHDT, CDR2 YNNKEL (reference sequence). The CDR3 extends over 18 amino acids. The sequenced material came from PBMCs or T cells enriched from blood (not recorded which). V is TRBV3-1 (or the pseudogene TRBV3-2) and J is TRBJ2-5, with 12 bases fitting TRBD2. The source of this sequence is a woman in her forties or fifties who had recovered from COVID-19. The CDR3 protein is CASSPRTSGALRQETQYF. Here the CDR3 DNA reads TGTGCCAGCAGCCCCCGGACTAGCGGGGCGCTACGCCAAGAGACCCAGTACTTC.